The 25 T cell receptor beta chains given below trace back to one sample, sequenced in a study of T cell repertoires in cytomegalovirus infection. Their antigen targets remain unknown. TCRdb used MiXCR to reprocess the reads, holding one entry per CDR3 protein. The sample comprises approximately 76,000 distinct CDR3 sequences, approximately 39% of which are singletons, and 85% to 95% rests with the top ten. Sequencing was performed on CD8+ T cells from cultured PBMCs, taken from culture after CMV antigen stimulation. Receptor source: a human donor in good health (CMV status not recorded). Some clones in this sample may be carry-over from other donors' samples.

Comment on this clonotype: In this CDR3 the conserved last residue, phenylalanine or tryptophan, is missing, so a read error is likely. The CDR3 DNA sequence: TGTGCCAGCAGCTTTTTAAGCTCCTATAATTCACCCCTCCACTAT. It codes for CASSFLSSYNSPLHY. The chain recombines TRBV7-2 with TRBJ1-6; D gene unclear. Per germline, CDR1 SGHTA and CDR2 FQGNSA. Trimming left V 3 bases short and J 0 bases short, with 6 bases between. The length of the CDR3 is 15 residues.

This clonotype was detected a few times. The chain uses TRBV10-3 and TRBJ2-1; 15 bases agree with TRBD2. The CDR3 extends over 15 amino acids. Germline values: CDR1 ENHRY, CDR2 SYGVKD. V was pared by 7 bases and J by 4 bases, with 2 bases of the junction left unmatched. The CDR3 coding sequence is TGTGCCATCACCGGGACTAGCGGGGGGTACAATGAGCAGTTCTTC. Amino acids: CAITGTSGGYNEQFF.

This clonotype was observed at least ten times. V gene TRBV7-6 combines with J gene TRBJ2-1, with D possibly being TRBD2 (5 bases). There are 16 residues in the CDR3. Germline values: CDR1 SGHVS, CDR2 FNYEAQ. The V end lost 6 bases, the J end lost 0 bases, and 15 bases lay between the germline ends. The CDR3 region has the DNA TGTGCCAGCAGTAAAGAGGGTCTCAACTCCTACAATGAGCAGTTCTTC. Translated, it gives CASSKEGLNSYNEQFF. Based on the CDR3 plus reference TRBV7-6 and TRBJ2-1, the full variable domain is GAGVSQSPRYKVTKRGQDVALRCDPISGHVSLYWYRQALGQGPEFLTYFNYEAQQDKSGLPNDRFSAERPEGSISTLTIQRTEQRDSAMYRCASSKEGLNSYNEQFFGPGTRLTVL.

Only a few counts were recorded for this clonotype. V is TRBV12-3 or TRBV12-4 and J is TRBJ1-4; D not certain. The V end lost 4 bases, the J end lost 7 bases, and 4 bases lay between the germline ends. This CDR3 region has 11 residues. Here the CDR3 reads CASSSPEKLFF. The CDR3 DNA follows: TGTGCCAGCAGTTCGCCTGAAAAACTGTTTTTT.

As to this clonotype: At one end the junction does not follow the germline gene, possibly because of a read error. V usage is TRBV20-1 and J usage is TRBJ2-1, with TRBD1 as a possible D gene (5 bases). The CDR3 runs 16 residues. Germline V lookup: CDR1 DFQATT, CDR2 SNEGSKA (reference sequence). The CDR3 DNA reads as TGCAGGGCTATAACAGGATTGGGGCTCCGGGACAATGAGCAGTTCTTC. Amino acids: CRAITGLGLRDNEQFF.

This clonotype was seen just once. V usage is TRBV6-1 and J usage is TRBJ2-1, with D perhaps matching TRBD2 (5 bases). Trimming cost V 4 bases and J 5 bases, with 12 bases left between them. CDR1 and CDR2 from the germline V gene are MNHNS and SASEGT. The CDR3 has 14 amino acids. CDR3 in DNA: TGTGCCAGCAGTGTTATGGACTTAAACAATGAGCAGTTCTTC. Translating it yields CASSVMDLNNEQFF.

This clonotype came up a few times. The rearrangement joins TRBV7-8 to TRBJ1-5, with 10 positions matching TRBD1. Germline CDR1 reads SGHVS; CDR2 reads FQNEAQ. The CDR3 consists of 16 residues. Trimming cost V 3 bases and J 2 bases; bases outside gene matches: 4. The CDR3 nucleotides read TGTGCCAGCAGCTTGTCCGGGACAGGGGGCAATCAGCCCCAGCATTTT. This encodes CASSLSGTGGNQPQHF.

DNA of the CDR3: TGCAGCGCTTGTATCCAGGGTTACGAGCAGTACTTC. Its protein product is CSACIQGYEQYF. The chain joins TRBV29-1 to TRBJ2-7; tentative D call: TRBD1 (5 bases). The CDR3 spans 12 residues. Germline V gene lookup returns CDR1 SQVTM and CDR2 ANQGSEA. V gave up 7 bases and J gave up 4 bases, with 14 bases separating them.

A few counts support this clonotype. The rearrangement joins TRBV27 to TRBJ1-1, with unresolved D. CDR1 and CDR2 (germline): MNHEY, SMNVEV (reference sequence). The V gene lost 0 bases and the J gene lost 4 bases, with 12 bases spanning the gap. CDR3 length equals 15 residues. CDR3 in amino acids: CASSLSVVGSTEAFF. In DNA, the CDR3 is TGTGCCAGCAGTTTATCGGTCGTAGGGAGCACTGAAGCTTTCTTT.

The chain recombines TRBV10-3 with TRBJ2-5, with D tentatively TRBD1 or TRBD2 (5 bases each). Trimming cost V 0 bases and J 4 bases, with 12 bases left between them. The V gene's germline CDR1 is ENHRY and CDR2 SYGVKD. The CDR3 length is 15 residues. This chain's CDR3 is CAISESGGKGETQYF. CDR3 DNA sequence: TGTGCCATCAGTGAGTCTGGGGGAAAAGGAGAGACCCAGTACTTC.

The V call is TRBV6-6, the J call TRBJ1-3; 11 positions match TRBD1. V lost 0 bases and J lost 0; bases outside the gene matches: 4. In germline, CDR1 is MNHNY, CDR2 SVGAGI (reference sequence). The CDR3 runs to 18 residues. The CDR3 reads CASSYSGQGGRSGNTIYF. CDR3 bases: TGTGCCAGCAGTTACTCGGGACAGGGGGGCCGCTCTGGAAACACCATATATTTT.

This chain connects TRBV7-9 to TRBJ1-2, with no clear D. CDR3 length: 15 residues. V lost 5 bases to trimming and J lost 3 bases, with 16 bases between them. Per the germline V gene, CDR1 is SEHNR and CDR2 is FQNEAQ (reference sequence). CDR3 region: CASSPRRNPYYGYTF. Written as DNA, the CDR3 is TGTGCCAGCAGCCCGCGGCGAAACCCCTACTATGGCTACACCTTC.

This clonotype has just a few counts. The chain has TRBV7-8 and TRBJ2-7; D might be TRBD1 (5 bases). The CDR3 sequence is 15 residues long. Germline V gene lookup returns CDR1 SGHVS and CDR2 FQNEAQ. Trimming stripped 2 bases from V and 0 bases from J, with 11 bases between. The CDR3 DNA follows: TGTGCCAGCAGCTTAAGGGGCGCAAACTCCTACGAGCAGTACTTC. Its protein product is CASSLRGANSYEQYF.

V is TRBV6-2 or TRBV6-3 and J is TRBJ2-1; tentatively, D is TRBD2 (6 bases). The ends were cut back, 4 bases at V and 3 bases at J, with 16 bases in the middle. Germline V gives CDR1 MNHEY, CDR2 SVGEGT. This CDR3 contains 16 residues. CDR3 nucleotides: TGTGCCAGCAGTTTCTCGCCGGGGGATAGCTACAATGAGCAGTTCTTC. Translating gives CASSFSPGDSYNEQFF.

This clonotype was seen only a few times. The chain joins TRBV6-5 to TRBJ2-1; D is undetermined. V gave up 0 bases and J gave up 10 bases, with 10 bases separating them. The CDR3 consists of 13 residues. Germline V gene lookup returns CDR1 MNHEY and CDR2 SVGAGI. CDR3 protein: CASSYSGDPEQFF. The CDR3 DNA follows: TGTGCCAGCAGTTACTCAGGCGACCCCGAGCAGTTCTTC.

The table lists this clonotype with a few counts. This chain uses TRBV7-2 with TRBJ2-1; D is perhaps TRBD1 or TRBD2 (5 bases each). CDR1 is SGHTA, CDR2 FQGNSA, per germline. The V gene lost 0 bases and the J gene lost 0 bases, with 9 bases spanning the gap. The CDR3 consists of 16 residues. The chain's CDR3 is CASSLAGPNSYNEQFF. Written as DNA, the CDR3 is TGTGCCAGCAGCTTAGCGGGACCGAACTCCTACAATGAGCAGTTCTTC.

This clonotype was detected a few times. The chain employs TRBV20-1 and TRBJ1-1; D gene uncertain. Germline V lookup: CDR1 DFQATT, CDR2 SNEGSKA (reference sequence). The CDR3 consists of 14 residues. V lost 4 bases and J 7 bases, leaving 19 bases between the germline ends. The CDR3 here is CSAKRPGQEVEAFF. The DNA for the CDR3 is TGCAGTGCTAAAAGACCGGGCCAGGAGGTTGAAGCTTTCTTT.

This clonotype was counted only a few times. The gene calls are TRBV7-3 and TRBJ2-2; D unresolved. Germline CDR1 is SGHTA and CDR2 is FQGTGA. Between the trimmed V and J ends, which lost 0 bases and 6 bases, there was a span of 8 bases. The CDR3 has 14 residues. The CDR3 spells CASSLTVNAGELFF. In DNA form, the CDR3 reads TGTGCCAGCAGCTTAACAGTTAATGCCGGGGAGCTGTTTTTT.

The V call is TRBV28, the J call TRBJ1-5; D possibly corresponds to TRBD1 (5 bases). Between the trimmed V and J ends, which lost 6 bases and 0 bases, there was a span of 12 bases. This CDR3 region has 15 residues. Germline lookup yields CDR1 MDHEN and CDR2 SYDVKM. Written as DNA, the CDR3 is TGTGCCAGCAGCCCCTTTGGGGGTAGCAATCAGCCCCAGCATTTT. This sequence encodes CASSPFGGSNQPQHF. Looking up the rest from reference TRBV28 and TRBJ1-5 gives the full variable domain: DVKVTQSSRYLVKRTGEKVFLECVQDMDHENMFWYRQDPGLGLRLIYFSYDVKMKEKGDIPEGYSVSREKKERFSLILESASTNQTSMYLCASSPFGGSNQPQHFGDGTRLSIL.

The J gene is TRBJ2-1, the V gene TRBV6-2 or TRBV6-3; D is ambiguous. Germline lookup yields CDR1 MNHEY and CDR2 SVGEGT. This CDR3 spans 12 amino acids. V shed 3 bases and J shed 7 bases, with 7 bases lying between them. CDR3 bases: TGTGCCAGCAGTTATGGGCTTAATGAGCAGTTCTTC. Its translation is CASSYGLNEQFF.

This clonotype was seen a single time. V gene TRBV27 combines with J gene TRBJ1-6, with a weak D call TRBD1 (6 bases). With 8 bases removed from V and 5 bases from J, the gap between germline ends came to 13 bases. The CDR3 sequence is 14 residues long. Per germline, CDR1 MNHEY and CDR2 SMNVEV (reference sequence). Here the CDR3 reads CASRGGMDNSPLHF. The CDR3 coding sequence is TGTGCCAGCCGGGGGGGCATGGATAATTCACCCCTCCACTTT.

The DNA of the CDR3 is TGTGCCAGCAGCCCCGGGACCTCGATATCGGGTGAAAAACTGTTTTTT. This encodes CASSPGTSISGEKLFF. V and J are TRBV6-5 and TRBJ1-4, with a tentative D call TRBD1 (5 bases). The CDR3 extends over 16 amino acids. Trimming removed 6 bases from V and 7 bases from J, with 21 bases in between. Germline V CDR1 and CDR2: MNHEY, SVGAGI.

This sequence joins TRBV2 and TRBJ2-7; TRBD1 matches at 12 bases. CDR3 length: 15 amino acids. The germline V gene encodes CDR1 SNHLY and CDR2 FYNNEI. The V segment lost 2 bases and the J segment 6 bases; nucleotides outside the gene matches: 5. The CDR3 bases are TGTGCCAGCAGTGAACTGGGACAGGGGGCTCTCGAGCAGTACTTC. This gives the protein CASSELGQGALEQYF.

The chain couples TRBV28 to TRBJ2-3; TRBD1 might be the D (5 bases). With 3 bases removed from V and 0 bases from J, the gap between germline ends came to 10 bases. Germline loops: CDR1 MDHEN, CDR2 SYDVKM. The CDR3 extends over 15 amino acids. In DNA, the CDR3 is TGTGCCAGCAGTTTGCAGGGCGATAGCACAGATACGCAGTATTTT. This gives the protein CASSLQGDSTDTQYF.

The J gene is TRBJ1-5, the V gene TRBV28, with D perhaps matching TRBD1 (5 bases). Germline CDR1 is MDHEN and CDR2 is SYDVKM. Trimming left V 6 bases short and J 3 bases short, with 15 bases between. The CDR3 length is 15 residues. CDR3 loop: CASSKTVNLNQPQHF. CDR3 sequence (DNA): TGTGCCAGCAGCAAGACAGTGAACCTCAATCAGCCCCAGCATTTT.